A single TCR beta chain is shown here with its context. As yet, its antigen is unknown. These data are taken from a study of T cell responses to AZD1222 COVID-19 vaccine. The study's findings and limits: Regions 160-218 and 743-854 dominated among vaccine-associated CD4 TCRs spanning spike. Mostly white British, mostly female donors; authors suggested clonal diversity may be underestimated. Sampling that yielded the repertoires occurred only after the peak T cell response.

Profiled with immunoSEQ multiplex PCR; TCRdb holds only in-frame clones, not every one. The sample consists of 200,000 or so clones, more than 85% of them appearing once. This clonotype was sampled from an adult in good health. Sample: peripheral blood, taken on day 0 of MenACWY control vaccination.

Written as DNA, the CDR3 is TGCAGCGTTGGCGAGGGGGCCTGGAACACCGGGGAGCTGTTTTTT. Protein: CSVGEGAWNTGELFF. This chain joins TRBV29-1 and TRBJ2-2, with 7 bases identical to TRBD1. Trimming took 4 bases from V and 1 from J; bases not matched to a gene: 6. The length of the CDR3 is 15 residues. Germline V gene lookup returns CDR1 SQVTM and CDR2 ANQGSEA.